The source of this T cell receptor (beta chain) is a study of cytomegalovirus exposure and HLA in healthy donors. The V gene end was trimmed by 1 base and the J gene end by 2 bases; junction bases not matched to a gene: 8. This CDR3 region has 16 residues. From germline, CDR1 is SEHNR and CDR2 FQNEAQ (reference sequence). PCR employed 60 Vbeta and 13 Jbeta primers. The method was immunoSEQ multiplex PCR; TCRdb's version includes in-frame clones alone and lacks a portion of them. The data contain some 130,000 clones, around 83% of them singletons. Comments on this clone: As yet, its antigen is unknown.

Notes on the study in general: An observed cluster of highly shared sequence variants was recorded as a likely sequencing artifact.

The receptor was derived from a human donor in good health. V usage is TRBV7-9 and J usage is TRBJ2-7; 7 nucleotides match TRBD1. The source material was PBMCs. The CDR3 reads CASSLVEGTATYEQYF. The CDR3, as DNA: TGTGCCAGCAGCTTAGTCGAAGGGACAGCTACCTACGAGCAGTACTTC.